What follows are 20 T cell receptor beta chains derived from one specimen sequenced in a study of blood T cell repertoires in COVID-19. Assay: immunoSEQ multiplex PCR; the TCRdb copy retains only in-frame clones and omits some. The sample lists roughly 160,000 clones; roughly 85% were seen once. The sample comprised PBMCs or T cells enriched from blood (not recorded which). All receptors come from a woman in her seventies in a cohort exposed to, infected with or recovered from COVID-19 (not recorded which).

This CDR3 reads CASSGILDRAGDNEQFF. CDR3 bases: TGTGCCAGCAGCGGAATACTGGACAGGGCCGGGGACAATGAGCAGTTCTTC. This chain connects TRBV3-1 (or the pseudogene TRBV3-2) to TRBJ2-1; 8 bases agree with TRBD1. The V gene end was trimmed by 5 bases and the J gene end by 5 bases; junction bases not matched to a gene: 14. CDR1 LGHDT and CDR2 YNNKEL come from the germline V gene (reference sequence). The CDR3 extends over 17 amino acids.

This chain links TRBV3-1 (or the pseudogene TRBV3-2) with TRBJ2-5, with D possibly matching TRBD2 (5 bases). Per the germline V gene, CDR1 is LGHDT and CDR2 is YNNKEL (reference sequence). V gave up 1 base and J gave up 7 bases, with 10 bases separating them. The CDR3 loop spans 13 amino acids. The CDR3 region has the DNA TGTGCCAGCAGCCAAGTTCCGAGCGGGACCCAGTACTTC. Its protein is CASSQVPSGTQYF.

The chain couples TRBV2 to TRBJ2-7; maybe TRBD2 (6 bases). The CDR3 sequence is 13 residues long. V gave up 7 bases and J gave up 4 bases, with 14 bases separating them. Germline V gene lookup returns CDR1 SNHLY and CDR2 FYNNEI. The CDR3 sequence: CASKVGEVYEQYF. Here the CDR3 DNA reads TGTGCCAGCAAGGTGGGGGAGGTTTACGAGCAGTACTTC.

The chain carries TRBV28 and TRBJ2-7; TRBD1 agrees at 7 bases. Germline V CDR1 and CDR2: MDHEN, SYDVKM. V shed 7 bases and J 1 base; nucleotides not matched to a gene: 7. The CDR3 has 14 residues. Here the CDR3 DNA reads TGTGCCAGCATGGGGACAGCGTCTTCCTACGAGCAGTACTTC. It translates to CASMGTASSYEQYF.

The rearrangement uses TRBV18 and TRBJ2-7; 8 bases line up with TRBD2. The CDR3 has 16 amino acids. J gave up 2 bases and V 6 bases, and 12 bases lay outside the gene matches. In germline, CDR1 is KGHSH, CDR2 LQKENI. CDR3 residues: CASSPQTGTSPYEQYF. For the CDR3, the DNA is TGTGCCAGCTCTCCCCAAACCGGGACTAGTCCCTACGAGCAGTACTTC. The full variable domain, in which reference TRBV18 and TRBJ2-7 provide the parts outside the CDR3, is NAGVMQNPRHLVRRRGQEARLRCSPMKGHSHVYWYRQLPEEGLKFMVYLQKENIIDESGMPKERFSAEFPKEGPSILRIQQVVRGDSAAYFCASSPQTGTSPYEQYFGPGTRLTVT.

This clone was recorded only once. The rearrangement joins TRBV20-1 to TRBJ2-1; a possible D gene is TRBD2 (5 bases). CDR3 length: 11 amino acids. V was trimmed by 5 bases and J by 12 bases, leaving 14 bases between them. Per germline, CDR1 DFQATT and CDR2 SNEGSKA (reference sequence). CDR3 residues: CSAPVVGVQFF. CDR3 sequence (DNA): TGCAGTGCTCCCGTAGTGGGAGTGCAGTTCTTC.

This chain joins TRBV3-1 (or the pseudogene TRBV3-2) and TRBJ2-1; TRBD2 aligns across 7 bases. After removal of 4 bases from V and 2 bases from J, the junction contained 8 bases not matched to a gene. CDR3 length equals 16 residues. Germline V gene data show CDR1 as LGHDT and CDR2 as YNNKEL (reference sequence). CDR3 in amino acids: CASSPGGSIAYNEQFF. The CDR3 bases are TGTGCCAGCAGCCCCGGCGGGAGTATTGCCTACAATGAGCAGTTCTTC.

V and J are TRBV7-6 and TRBJ2-1; tentatively, D is TRBD2 (6 bases). V lost 5 bases and J 7 bases, leaving 21 bases between the germline ends. CDR1 is SGHVS and CDR2 is FNYEAQ in the germline V gene. The CDR3 spans 16 residues. The CDR3 region is CASSLRAEGTQNEQFF. DNA for the CDR3: TGTGCCAGCAGCCTTAGGGCGGAGGGGACTCAAAATGAGCAGTTCTTC.

J is TRBJ1-1 and V is TRBV18; TRBD1 agrees at 7 bases. Germline V gene sequence: CDR1 KGHSH, CDR2 LQKENI. The V and J ends lost 1 base and 4 bases, in that order; junction bases with no gene match: 6. The CDR3 covers 15 residues. CDR3 sequence reads: CASSPLWQGGTEAFF. The DNA for the CDR3 is TGTGCCAGCTCACCACTCTGGCAGGGGGGCACTGAAGCTTTCTTT.

This clone was picked up many times. The chain links TRBV19 to TRBJ1-1, with 7 bases matching TRBD1. From germline, CDR1 is LNHDA and CDR2 SQIVND (reference sequence). V was clipped by 3 bases and J by 1 base; unmatched bases: 11. This CDR3 region has 17 residues. CDR3 nucleotide sequence: TGTGCCAGTAGTATTGACGCAGGGGGAACTCCGAACACTGAAGCTTTCTTT. It codes for CASSIDAGGTPNTEAFF.

CDR3 region: CASSLRRGGAGVPSNEQFF. CDR3 nucleotide sequence: TGTGCCAGCAGTTTAAGAAGGGGCGGAGCGGGAGTACCCTCTAATGAGCAGTTCTTC. The chain uses TRBV28 and TRBJ2-1; 8 bases match TRBD2. V shed 2 bases, J shed 7 bases, and the junction held 19 bases outside the gene matches. Germline V gene data show CDR1 as MDHEN and CDR2 as SYDVKM. There are 19 residues in the CDR3. The variable domain in full, with the rest retrieved from reference TRBV28 and TRBJ2-1, is DVKVTQSSRYLVKRTGEKVFLECVQDMDHENMFWYRQDPGLGLRLIYFSYDVKMKEKGDIPEGYSVSREKKERFSLILESASTNQTSMYLCASSLRRGGAGVPSNEQFFGPGTRLTVL.

The V and J genes are TRBV6-1 and TRBJ1-6; 8 nucleotides match TRBD1. Germline V gene sequence: CDR1 MNHNS, CDR2 SASEGT. The CDR3 spans 17 residues. V trimming: 2 bases; J trimming: 9 bases; junction bases outside the gene matches: 12. The CDR3 reads CASSEWSYGQGGSPLHF. CDR3 in DNA: TGTGCCAGCAGTGAATGGAGTTATGGACAGGGCGGTTCACCCCTCCACTTT.

This clone was seen a handful of times. The chain is built from TRBV4-1 and TRBJ2-7, with D perhaps matching TRBD2 (5 bases). V was cut by 0 bases and J by 9 bases, with 12 bases left in between. CDR1 and CDR2 from the germline V gene are MGHRA and YSYEKL. The CDR3 runs to 13 residues. CDR3: CASSQDFGRGQYF. Written as DNA, the CDR3 is TGCGCCAGCAGCCAAGATTTCGGTCGGGGGCAGTACTTC.

The gene calls are TRBV12-3 or TRBV12-4 and TRBJ2-1; a weak D match, TRBD1 (7 bases). This CDR3 contains 13 residues. Trimming removed 0 bases at V and 9 bases at J, with 9 bases between. Written as DNA, the CDR3 is TGTGCCAGCAGTTTAGCCCAGGGGGGTGAGCAGTTCTTC. Translation gives CASSLAQGGEQFF.

The chain is built from TRBV2 and TRBJ1-1, with D unclear. CDR1 and CDR2 (germline): SNHLY, FYNNEI. V lost 1 base to trimming and J lost 3 bases, with 6 bases between them. The CDR3 is 13 residues long. The CDR3 spells CASSEGQYTEAFF. DNA for the CDR3: TGTGCCAGCAGTGAAGGGCAGTACACTGAAGCTTTCTTT.

In this sample, this clone turned up a few times. Other DNA variants within this sample encode the same CDR3. The rearrangement links TRBV29-1 to TRBJ2-1, with TRBD1 matching 9 bases. Germline lookup yields CDR1 SQVTM and CDR2 ANQGSEA. The J segment lost 7 bases and the V segment lost 4 bases, leaving 2 bases of the junction unmatched. CDR3 length: 12 amino acids. CDR3 in DNA: TGCAGCGTTGGACAGGGGGGGAATGAGCAGTTCTTC. This gives the protein CSVGQGGNEQFF.

This chain links TRBV29-1 with TRBJ2-1; 7 nucleotides match TRBD1. Looked up from germline, CDR1 is SQVTM and CDR2 is ANQGSEA. CDR3 length: 14 residues. Trimming cost V 7 bases and J 0 bases; bases outside gene matches: 6. The CDR3 DNA reads as TGCAGCGCCTTACAGGGGAGCTCCTACAATGAGCAGTTCTTC. Amino acid sequence: CSALQGSSYNEQFF.

V is TRBV30 and J is TRBJ1-4, with TRBD1 matching over 8 bases. CDR1 and CDR2 (germline): GTSNPN, SVGIG (reference sequence). The V gene end was trimmed by 5 bases and the J gene end by 15 bases; junction bases not matched to a gene: 11. This CDR3 is built from 12 residues. The CDR3, as DNA: TGTGCCTGGTCCGGGACAGGAGGCTGGATGTTTTTT. As protein: CAWSGTGGWMFF.

CDR3 in amino acids: CASRNLEGLAAFF. CDR3 bases: TGTGCCAGCAGAAACTTGGAGGGTCTTGCAGCTTTCTTT. The V and J genes are TRBV6-6 and TRBJ1-1, with no clear D. The CDR3 contains 13 residues. Germline CDR1 reads MNHNY; CDR2 reads SVGAGI (reference sequence). V dropped 6 bases and J dropped 10 bases, with 18 bases sitting between them.

DNA for the CDR3: TGTGCCAGCAGCTTAAAGTCGGGGTATGGCTACACCTTC. Translation: CASSLKSGYGYTF. This chain links TRBV7-3 with TRBJ1-2; D gene unclear. CDR3 length: 13 amino acids. V was cut by 1 base and J by 5 bases, with 8 bases left in between. The germline gives CDR1 SGHTA, CDR2 FQGTGA.